These 20 T cell receptor beta chains were all obtained from the same sample, sequenced in a study of blood T cell repertoires in COVID-19. Repertoires were generated with immunoSEQ multiplex PCR, while TCRdb's copy carries only in-frame clones and drops some. The sample carries about 52,000 clones, about four fifths recorded once. Sequences were obtained from peripheral blood. These receptor sequences come from a man aged 70 or older with active COVID-19.

This chain links TRBV4-3 with TRBJ2-1, with D maybe TRBD2 (6 bases). From germline, CDR1 is LGHNA and CDR2 YSLEER. The CDR3 covers 15 residues. Trimming shortened V by 0 bases and J by 6 bases, and 12 bases separated the two germline ends. This CDR3 is CASSQDGTSGNEQFF. As DNA, the CDR3 is TGCGCCAGCAGCCAAGATGGGACTTCCGGCAATGAGCAGTTCTTC.

The chain employs TRBV5-5 and TRBJ2-1, with TRBD2 matching 7 bases. In germline, CDR1 is SGHKS, CDR2 YYEKEE (reference sequence). V was clipped by 3 bases and J by 2 bases; unmatched bases: 5. This CDR3 has 15 amino acids. The CDR3 reads CASSSGEGTYNEQFF. As DNA, the CDR3 is TGTGCCAGCAGCTCTGGGGAGGGAACCTACAATGAGCAGTTCTTC.

CDR3 protein: CASSPPPGFNQPQHF. The CDR3 DNA is TGTGCCAGCAGCCCACCCCCAGGGTTCAATCAGCCCCAGCATTTT. The rearrangement uses TRBV7-2 and TRBJ1-5, with D tentatively TRBD1 (5 bases). V was trimmed by 5 bases and J by 3 bases, leaving 14 bases between them. In germline, CDR1 is SGHTA, CDR2 FQGNSA. This CDR3 is built from 15 residues.

This chain uses TRBV2 with TRBJ2-3; D is ambiguous. The CDR3 is made up of 11 amino acids. V dropped 8 bases and J dropped 2 bases, with 5 bases sitting between them. Germline V gene sequence: CDR1 SNHLY, CDR2 FYNNEI. The CDR3 DNA reads as TGTGCCAGCCTTTACACAGATACGCAGTATTTT. This codes for CASLYTDTQYF. Combining the CDR3 with reference TRBV2 and TRBJ2-3 gives the whole variable domain EPEVTQTPSHQVTQMGQEVILRCVPISNHLYFYWYRQILGQKVEFLVSFYNNEISEKSEIFDDQFSVERPDGSNFTLKIRSTKLEDSAMYFCASLYTDTQYFGPGTRLTVL.

This clone was observed a single time. The rearrangement uses TRBV27 and TRBJ2-7; 7 positions match TRBD1. The CDR3 is 15 residues long. J gave up 3 bases and V 6 bases, and 11 bases lay outside the gene matches. Germline V gene lookup returns CDR1 MNHEY and CDR2 SMNVEV (reference sequence). The CDR3 reads CASSPIDRALYEQYF. For the CDR3, the DNA is TGTGCCAGCAGCCCCATCGACAGGGCTCTCTACGAGCAGTACTTC.

Only one count was recorded for this clone. The CDR3: CASSSQGGAGTGELFF. DNA of the CDR3: TGTGCCAGCAGTTCTCAGGGAGGCGCTGGCACCGGGGAGCTGTTTTTT. The chain combines TRBV28 with TRBJ2-2; D is perhaps TRBD2 (6 bases). This CDR3 has 16 residues. The V gene lost 4 bases and the J gene lost 4 bases, with 16 bases spanning the gap. Germline CDR1 reads MDHEN; CDR2 reads SYDVKM.

The rearrangement uses TRBV4-3 and TRBJ1-1; maybe TRBD1 (6 bases). Per germline, CDR1 LGHNA and CDR2 YSLEER. The ends were cut back, 9 bases at V and 4 bases at J, with 9 bases in the middle. This CDR3 is 11 amino acids long. CDR3 region: CASRGGTEAFF. CDR3 DNA: TGCGCCAGTAGGGGGGGCACTGAAGCTTTCTTT.

This chain uses TRBV3-1 (or the pseudogene TRBV3-2) with TRBJ1-3, with 10 positions matching TRBD1. V trimming: 2 bases; J trimming: 2 bases; junction bases outside the gene matches: 6. Germline V gene data show CDR1 as LGHDT and CDR2 as YNNKEL (reference sequence). The CDR3 length is 17 residues. CDR3 nucleotide sequence: TGTGCCAGCAGCCAAAGCCCGGGACAGGGGACTGGAAACACCATATATTTT. Protein product: CASSQSPGQGTGNTIYF.

V usage is TRBV9 and J usage is TRBJ2-3; the match to TRBD2 covers 8 bases. The CDR3 is made up of 15 amino acids. Germline V CDR1 and CDR2: SGDLS, YYNGEE. Germline trimming cut 4 bases from V and 2 bases from J; bases unmatched to any gene: 6. CDR3 residues: CASSTSGLYTDTQYF. The CDR3 DNA reads TGTGCCAGCAGCACTAGCGGCTTGTACACAGATACGCAGTATTTT.

The rearrangement joins TRBV28 to TRBJ2-7; D unresolved. Germline assignment: CDR1 MDHEN and CDR2 SYDVKM. The CDR3 sequence is 14 residues long. Trimming took off 1 base at V and 3 bases at J, with 10 bases between the two ends. The CDR3 sequence: CASSLFHLSYEQYF. CDR3 coding DNA: TGTGCCAGCAGTTTATTTCACCTTAGCTACGAGCAGTACTTC.

This CDR3 reads CASSLRTGRAFF. Here the CDR3 DNA reads TGTGCCAGCAGTCTTCGGACAGGGCGAGCTTTCTTT. This chain joins TRBV6-2 or TRBV6-3 and TRBJ1-1; 8 bases are a match to TRBD1. Per the germline V gene, CDR1 is MNHEY and CDR2 is SVGEGT. J was trimmed by 10 bases and V by 5 bases; bases with no gene match: 6. This CDR3 has 12 residues.

This sequence joins TRBV6-6 and TRBJ1-1, with D perhaps matching TRBD1 (5 bases). The CDR3 loop spans 14 amino acids. V lost 6 bases to trimming and J lost 1 base, with 12 bases between them. Looked up from germline, CDR1 is MNHNY and CDR2 is SVGAGI (reference sequence). The chain's CDR3 is CASRHGGRNTEAFF. The CDR3 coding sequence is TGTGCCAGCAGGCACGGGGGTAGGAACACTGAAGCTTTCTTT.

The V gene is TRBV7-8, the J gene TRBJ2-7, with 8 bases lining up with TRBD1. Germline V gene data show CDR1 as SGHVS and CDR2 as FQNEAQ. The CDR3 has 15 amino acids. With V trimmed by 1 base and J by 0 bases, 2 bases remained unmatched. CDR3 DNA: TGTGCCAGCAGCTTAGGCAGGGGGCTCTCCTACGAGCAGTACTTC. Its protein is CASSLGRGLSYEQYF.

This clone was observed once. The rearrangement uses TRBV29-1 and TRBJ2-3, with a tentative D call TRBD2 (7 bases). Trimming removed 4 bases at V and 6 bases at J, with 11 bases between. This CDR3 is 12 amino acids long. The germline V gene has CDR1 SQVTM and CDR2 ANQGSEA. The CDR3 spells CSVGGGPDTQYF. The CDR3 DNA reads TGCAGCGTTGGGGGGGGCCCGGATACGCAGTATTTT.

The chain uses TRBV24-1 and TRBJ2-7; possibly TRBD1 for D (6 bases). CDR1 is KGHDR and CDR2 is SFDVKD in the germline V gene. V was shortened by 2 bases and J by 3 bases, with 13 bases between the two germline ends. The CDR3 is 15 residues long. The CDR3 bases are TGTGCCACCAGTGATTCCCGGGACATACGCTACGAGCAGTACTTC. Encoded protein: CATSDSRDIRYEQYF.

The chain joins TRBV5-1 to TRBJ2-5; tentatively, D is TRBD1 (5 bases). Deletions cut 1 base from V and 1 base from J, with 8 bases between. Germline CDR1 SGHRS, CDR2 YFSETQ. This CDR3 is built from 14 residues. The CDR3 protein is CASSLSGFQETQYF. For the CDR3, the DNA is TGCGCCAGCAGCTTGTCAGGGTTCCAAGAGACCCAGTACTTC.

The V call is TRBV5-1, the J call TRBJ1-6; D remains unclear. CDR3 length: 16 amino acids. CDR1 is SGHRS, CDR2 YFSETQ, per germline. V lost 0 bases to trimming and J lost 0 bases, with 7 bases between them. CDR3 sequence (DNA): TGCGCCAGCAGCTTGGAATCCCTCTCCTATAATTCACCCCTCCACTTT. Translating it yields CASSLESLSYNSPLHF.

V gene TRBV12-3 or TRBV12-4 combines with J gene TRBJ2-7; perhaps TRBD2 as D (5 bases). V dropped 1 base and J dropped 2 bases, with 6 bases sitting between them. The CDR3 has 13 amino acids. CDR3 nucleotides: TGTGCCAGCAGTTTAGAGCGGACCTACGAGCAGTACTTC. Translated: CASSLERTYEQYF.

V usage is TRBV19 and J usage is TRBJ1-1, with D perhaps matching TRBD1 (5 bases). Between the trimmed V and J ends, which lost 4 bases and 7 bases, there was a span of 10 bases. This CDR3 comprises 12 residues. Per the germline V gene, CDR1 is LNHDA and CDR2 is SQIVND (reference sequence). The CDR3 nucleotides are TGTGCCAGTAGTACAGGGACTGATGAAGCTTTCTTT. The encoded protein is CASSTGTDEAFF. The full variable domain, rest sourced from reference TRBV19 and TRBJ1-1, is DGGITQSPKYLFRKEGQNVTLSCEQNLNHDAMYWYRQDPGQGLRLIYYSQIVNDFQKGDIAEGYSVSREKKESFPLTVTSAQKNPTAFYLCASSTGTDEAFFGQGTRLTVV.

The chain combines TRBV19 with TRBJ2-1; 7 bases map to TRBD1. V dropped 4 bases and J dropped 3; count of bases not matched to a gene: 9. Germline V gene lookup returns CDR1 LNHDA and CDR2 SQIVND (reference sequence). This CDR3 has 16 amino acids. The CDR3 nucleotides read TGTGCCAGTAGTAAAAGACAGGGCCAGAGCTACAATGAGCAGTTCTTC. It specifies CASSKRQGQSYNEQFF.